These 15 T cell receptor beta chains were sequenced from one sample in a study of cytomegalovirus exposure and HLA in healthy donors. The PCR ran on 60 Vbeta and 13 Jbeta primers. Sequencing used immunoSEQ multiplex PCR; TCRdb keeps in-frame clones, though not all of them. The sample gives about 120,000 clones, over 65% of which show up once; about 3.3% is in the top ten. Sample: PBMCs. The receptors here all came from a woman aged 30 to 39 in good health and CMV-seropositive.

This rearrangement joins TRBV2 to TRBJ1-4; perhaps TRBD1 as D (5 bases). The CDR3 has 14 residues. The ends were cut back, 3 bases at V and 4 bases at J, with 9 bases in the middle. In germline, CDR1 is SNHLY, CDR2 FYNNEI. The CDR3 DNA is TGTGCCAGCAGTGATAGGGGCGGTAATGAAAAACTGTTTTTT. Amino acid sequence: CASSDRGGNEKLFF. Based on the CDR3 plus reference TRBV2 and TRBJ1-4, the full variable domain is EPEVTQTPSHQVTQMGQEVILRCVPISNHLYFYWYRQILGQKVEFLVSFYNNEISEKSEIFDDQFSVERPDGSNFTLKIRSTKLEDSAMYFCASSDRGGNEKLFFGSGTQLSVL.

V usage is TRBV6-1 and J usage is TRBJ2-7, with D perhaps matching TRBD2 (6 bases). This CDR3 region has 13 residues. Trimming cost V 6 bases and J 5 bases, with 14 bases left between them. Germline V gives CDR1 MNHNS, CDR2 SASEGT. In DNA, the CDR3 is TGTGCCAGCAGGTACACAGGCGGGGACGAGCAGTACTTC. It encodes CASRYTGGDEQYF.

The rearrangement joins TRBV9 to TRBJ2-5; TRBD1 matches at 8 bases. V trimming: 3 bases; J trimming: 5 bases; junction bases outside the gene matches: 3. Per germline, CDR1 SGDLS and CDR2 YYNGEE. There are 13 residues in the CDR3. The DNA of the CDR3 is TGTGCCAGCAGCGGACAGGGGTTTGAGACCCAGTACTTC. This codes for CASSGQGFETQYF.

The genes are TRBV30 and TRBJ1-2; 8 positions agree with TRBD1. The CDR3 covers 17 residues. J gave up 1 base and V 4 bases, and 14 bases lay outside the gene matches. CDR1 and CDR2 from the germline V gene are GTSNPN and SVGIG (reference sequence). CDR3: CAWTTGTGFLDNYGYTF. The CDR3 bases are TGTGCCTGGACTACCGGGACAGGTTTTTTAGATAACTATGGCTACACCTTC.

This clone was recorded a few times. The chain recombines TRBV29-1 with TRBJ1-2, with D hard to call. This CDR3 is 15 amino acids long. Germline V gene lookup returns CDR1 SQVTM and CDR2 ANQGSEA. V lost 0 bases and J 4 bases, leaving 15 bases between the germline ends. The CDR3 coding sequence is TGCAGCGTTGAAGATCTGGGGAGGGTGGGCTATGGCTACACCTTC. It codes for CSVEDLGRVGYGYTF.

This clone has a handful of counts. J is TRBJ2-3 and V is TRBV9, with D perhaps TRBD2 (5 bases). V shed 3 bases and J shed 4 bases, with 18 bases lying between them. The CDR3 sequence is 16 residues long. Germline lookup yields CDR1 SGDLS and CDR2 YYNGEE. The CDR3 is CASSAFSEEIADTQYF. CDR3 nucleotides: TGTGCCAGCAGCGCCTTTAGCGAGGAGATCGCAGATACGCAGTATTTT.

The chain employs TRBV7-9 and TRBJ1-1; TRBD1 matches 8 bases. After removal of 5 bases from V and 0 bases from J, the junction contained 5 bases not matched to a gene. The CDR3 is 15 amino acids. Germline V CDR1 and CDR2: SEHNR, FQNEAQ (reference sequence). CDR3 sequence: CASSGQDRVNTEAFF. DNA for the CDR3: TGTGCCAGCAGCGGCCAGGACAGGGTGAACACTGAAGCTTTCTTT.

The CDR3 spells CASSPGGSGNTIYF. CDR3 nucleotides: TGTGCCAGCAGCCCAGGGGGATCTGGAAACACCATATATTTT. The chain is built from TRBV7-7 and TRBJ1-3; 7 nucleotides line up with TRBD1. Germline CDR1 SSHAT, CDR2 FNYEAQ (reference sequence). CDR3 size: 14 residues. With V trimmed by 5 bases and J by 1 base, 2 bases remained unmatched.

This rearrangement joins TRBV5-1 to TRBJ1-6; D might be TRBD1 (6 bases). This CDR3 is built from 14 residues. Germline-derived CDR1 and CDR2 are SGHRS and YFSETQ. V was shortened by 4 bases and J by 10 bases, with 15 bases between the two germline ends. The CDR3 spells CASSQSGQSSPLHF. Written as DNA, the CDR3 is TGCGCCAGCAGCCAGTCGGGACAATCCTCACCCCTCCACTTT. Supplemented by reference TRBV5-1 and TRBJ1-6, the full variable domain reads KAGVTQTPRYLIKTRGQQVTLSCSPISGHRSVSWYQQTPGQGLQFLFEYFSETQRNKGNFPGRFSGRQFSNSRSEMNVSTLELGDSALYLCASSQSGQSSPLHFGNGTRLTVT.

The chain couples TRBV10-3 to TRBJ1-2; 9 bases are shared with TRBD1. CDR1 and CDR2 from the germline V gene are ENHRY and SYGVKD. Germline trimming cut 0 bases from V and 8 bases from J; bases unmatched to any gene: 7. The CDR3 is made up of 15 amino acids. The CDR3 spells CAISESNRGLWGYTF. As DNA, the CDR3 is TGTGCCATCAGTGAGTCAAACAGGGGGCTTTGGGGCTACACCTTC.

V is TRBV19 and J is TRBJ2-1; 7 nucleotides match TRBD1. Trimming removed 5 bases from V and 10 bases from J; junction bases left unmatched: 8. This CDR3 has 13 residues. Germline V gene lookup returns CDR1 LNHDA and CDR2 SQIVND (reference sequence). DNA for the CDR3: TGTGCCAGTAGTGCAGGGGGTACAAGGGAGCAGTTCTTC. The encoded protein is CASSAGGTREQFF.

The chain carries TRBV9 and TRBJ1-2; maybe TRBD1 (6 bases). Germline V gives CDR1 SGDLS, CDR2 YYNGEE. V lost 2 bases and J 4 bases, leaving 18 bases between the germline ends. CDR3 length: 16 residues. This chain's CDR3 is CASSVNLQGNAYGYTF. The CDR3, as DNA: TGTGCCAGCAGCGTGAACCTACAGGGTAACGCCTATGGCTACACCTTC.

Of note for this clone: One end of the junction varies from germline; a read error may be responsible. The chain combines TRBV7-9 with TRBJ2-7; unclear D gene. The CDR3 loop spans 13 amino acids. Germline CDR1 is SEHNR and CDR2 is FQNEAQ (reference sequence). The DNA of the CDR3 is TGTTCCAGCAGCTTTAGCATGTCCTACGAGCAGTACTTC. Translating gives CSSSFSMSYEQYF.

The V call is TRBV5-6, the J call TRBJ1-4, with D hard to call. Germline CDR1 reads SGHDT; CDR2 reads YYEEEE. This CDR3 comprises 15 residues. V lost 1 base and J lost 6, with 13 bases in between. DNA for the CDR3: TGTGCCAGCAGCTTGAGTGGTCGGGTCGATGAAAAACTGTTTTTT. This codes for CASSLSGRVDEKLFF.

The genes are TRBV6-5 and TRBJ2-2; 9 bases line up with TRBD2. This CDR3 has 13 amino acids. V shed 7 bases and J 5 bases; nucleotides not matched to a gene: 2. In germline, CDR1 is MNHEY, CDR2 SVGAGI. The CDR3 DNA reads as TGTGCCAGCAAGGGACTAGCAACCGGGGAGCTGTTTTTT. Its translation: CASKGLATGELFF.